The 25 T cell receptor beta chains below come from one sample, sequenced in a study of a mutant IDH1 vaccine in newly diagnosed glioma. What these receptors recognize is not known. Measured with immunoSEQ multiplex PCR; TCRdb has only the in-frame clones, and not every one. The sample gives around 78,000 clones, 75% to 85% of which show up once; 2.2% is in the top ten. Time point of the sample: week 23, last vaccination. In the vaccine, a single dose held 300 ug of the mutant IDH1 20-mer peptide, along with topical imiquimod. Sequenced material: PBMCs, taken from a glioma patient whose treatment included an IDH1 peptide vaccine. Receptors were obtained from a man younger than 40 with glioma. Some clones in this sample may be carry-over from other donors' samples.

The rearrangement uses TRBV15 and TRBJ1-2; unclear D gene. Germline values: CDR1 LNHNV, CDR2 YYDKDF (reference sequence). V was cut by 0 bases and J by 8 bases, with 7 bases left in between. CDR3 length: 12 residues. CDR3 region: CATSRDRMGYTF. The CDR3 bases are TGTGCCACCAGCAGAGATCGGATGGGCTACACCTTC.

The genes are TRBV6-1 and TRBJ2-1; the match to TRBD2 covers 12 bases. V lost 5 bases to trimming and J lost 5 bases; unmatched junction nucleotides: 4. The germline V gene encodes CDR1 MNHNS and CDR2 SASEGT. This CDR3 is 15 amino acids long. CDR3 bases: TGTGCCAGCAGTCCCCGACTAGCGGGGGACAATGAGCAGTTCTTC. It codes for CASSPRLAGDNEQFF.

This clone is classed as medium-sized. The chain links TRBV19 to TRBJ1-2; 9 bases match TRBD1. CDR3 length: 13 amino acids. V shed 6 bases and J 9 bases; nucleotides not matched to a gene: 8. Per germline, CDR1 LNHDA and CDR2 SQIVND (reference sequence). The CDR3, as DNA: TGTGCCAGTAGGTCGGACAGGGGCGCGAGCTACACCTTC. Its translation: CASRSDRGASYTF.

This chain uses TRBV7-2 with TRBJ2-7; 7 nucleotides match TRBD1. This CDR3 contains 14 residues. Germline V gene lookup returns CDR1 SGHTA and CDR2 FQGNSA. Trimming removed 6 bases from V and 0 bases from J; junction bases left unmatched: 5. CDR3 in DNA: TGTGCCAGCAGGCCTTACAGGGGCTCCTACGAGCAGTACTTC. Translating gives CASRPYRGSYEQYF. Complete variable domain (other parts from reference TRBV7-2 and TRBJ2-7): GAGVSQSPSNKVTEKGKDVELRCDPISGHTALYWYRQSLGQGLEFLIYFQGNSAPDKSGLPSDRFSAERTGGSVSTLTIQRTQQEDSAVYLCASRPYRGSYEQYFGPGTRLTVT.

The chain carries TRBV9 and TRBJ1-1; D gene unclear. This CDR3 is built from 14 residues. Germline CDR1 reads SGDLS; CDR2 reads YYNGEE. The germline V and J ends were trimmed by 4 bases and 6 bases, with 16 bases remaining between them. In DNA, the CDR3 is TGTGCCAGCAGCCCCGTGGCGGCCTTATCTGAAGCTTTCTTT. It is translated as CASSPVAALSEAFF.

The chain is built from TRBV10-3 and TRBJ2-7; 9 bases map to TRBD1. V lost 5 bases and J lost 7; bases outside the gene matches: 6. Per germline, CDR1 ENHRY and CDR2 SYGVKD. This CDR3 is 13 amino acids long. The CDR3 loop reads CAISPGTGREQYF. The CDR3 DNA reads TGTGCCATCAGTCCCGGGACAGGGAGAGAGCAGTACTTC.

The rearrangement uses TRBV6-5 and TRBJ1-1; 9 bases agree with TRBD1. The CDR3 runs to 12 residues. The junction had 6 bases not matched to a gene; V was cut back by 5 bases and J by 11 bases. The germline V gene encodes CDR1 MNHEY and CDR2 SVGAGI. The CDR3 spells CASSPGTGSAFF. For the CDR3, the DNA is TGTGCCAGCAGTCCCGGGACAGGGTCCGCTTTCTTT.

The gene calls are TRBV28 and TRBJ1-2; the match to TRBD1 covers 7 bases. The CDR3 runs to 12 residues. CDR1 is MDHEN and CDR2 is SYDVKM in the germline V gene. Unmatched junction bases numbered 4, after V lost 6 bases and J lost 6 bases. CDR3 amino acids: CASSDRVHGYTF. CDR3 nucleotide sequence: TGTGCCAGCAGCGACAGGGTCCATGGCTACACCTTC.

The V call is TRBV9, the J call TRBJ1-2; D is perhaps TRBD1 (5 bases). The V gene lost 5 bases and the J gene lost 4 bases, with 9 bases spanning the gap. Germline-derived CDR1 and CDR2 are SGDLS and YYNGEE. CDR3 length: 12 residues. The CDR3 coding sequence is TGTGCCAGCAGTCAAGGGGTCTATGGCTACACCTTC. This sequence encodes CASSQGVYGYTF.

The rearrangement uses TRBV5-1 and TRBJ2-5, with D perhaps given as TRBD1 or TRBD2 (5 bases each). The J call is in doubt because the DNA end fits TRBJ2-7 better. The germline gives CDR1 SGHRS, CDR2 YFSETQ. The CDR3 loop spans 15 amino acids. This CDR3 is CASSYRGTEDYEQYF. The CDR3 nucleotides are TGCGCCAGCAGCTACCGTGGGACGGAGGACTACGAGCAGTACTTC.

The V and J genes are TRBV28 and TRBJ1-1; 8 bases map to TRBD1. CDR3 length equals 14 residues. J lost 3 bases, V lost 6 bases, and 6 bases had no gene match. The germline CDR1 and CDR2 sequences are MDHEN and SYDVKM. In DNA, the CDR3 is TGTGCCAGCAGCTCCGACAGGGGTGACACTGAAGCTTTCTTT. Translated: CASSSDRGDTEAFF.

This chain joins TRBV28 and TRBJ2-5, with D possibly TRBD1 on 5 matching bases. The assigned J gene may be wrong: the sequence end matches TRBJ2-7 better. The CDR3 consists of 12 residues. Germline V gene data show CDR1 as MDHEN and CDR2 as SYDVKM. The CDR3 DNA follows: TGTGCCAGTAGGCGTCAGGGCTACGAGCAGTACTTC. This encodes CASRRQGYEQYF.

The chain joins TRBV30 to TRBJ2-5; 10 bases are shared with TRBD1. Trimming took 3 bases from V and 7 from J; bases not matched to a gene: 5. Germline V lookup: CDR1 GTSNPN, CDR2 SVGIG (reference sequence). The CDR3 is made up of 13 amino acids. CDR3 nucleotides: TGTGCCTGGAGGACAGGGGGCGGTGCGACCCAGTACTTC. Its translation is CAWRTGGGATQYF.

The chain couples TRBV6-6 to TRBJ1-1, with TRBD1 matching 7 bases. This CDR3 region has 14 residues. Germline CDR1 MNHNY, CDR2 SVGAGI (reference sequence). The junction had 12 bases not matched to a gene; V was cut back by 7 bases and J by 7 bases. This CDR3 is CASTLNRGTVEAFF. CDR3 coding DNA: TGTGCCAGCACCCTCAACCGCGGGACAGTTGAAGCTTTCTTT.

This rearrangement joins TRBV7-9 to TRBJ1-6; D remains ambiguous. The length of the CDR3 is 15 residues. Germline CDR1 reads SEHNR; CDR2 reads FQNEAQ (reference sequence). The germline V and J ends were trimmed by 1 base and 7 bases, with 11 bases remaining between them. As DNA, the CDR3 is TGTGCCAGCAGCTTAGTTCGGGGATTGAATTCACCCCTCCACTTT. Encoded protein: CASSLVRGLNSPLHF.

The chain combines TRBV7-2 with TRBJ1-5; perhaps TRBD1 as D (6 bases). Germline-derived CDR1 and CDR2 are SGHTA and FQGNSA. V lost 5 bases, J lost 3 bases, and 11 bases lay in between. The CDR3 is 14 amino acids. CDR3: CASSARTDNQPQHF. CDR3 DNA: TGTGCCAGCAGCGCCCGGACAGACAATCAGCCCCAGCATTTT.

As DNA, the CDR3 is TGTGCCAGCTCATCAGCGCACAGCAACTATGGCTACACCTTC. Encoded protein: CASSSAHSNYGYTF. V usage is TRBV2 and J usage is TRBJ1-2, with D uncertain. The V end lost 8 bases, the J end lost 2 bases, and 15 bases lay between the germline ends. Germline V lookup: CDR1 SNHLY, CDR2 FYNNEI. The CDR3 covers 14 residues.

The chain links TRBV2 to TRBJ1-2, with a possible D match to TRBD1 (5 bases). V was shortened by 5 bases and J by 2 bases, with 6 bases between the two germline ends. In germline, CDR1 is SNHLY, CDR2 FYNNEI. The CDR3 loop spans 12 amino acids. The chain's CDR3 is CASSRDNYGYTF. CDR3 DNA sequence: TGTGCCAGCAGTCGGGACAACTATGGCTACACCTTC.

The chain is built from TRBV6-6 and TRBJ1-1; D is uncertain. CDR3 length: 13 amino acids. In germline, CDR1 is MNHNY, CDR2 SVGAGI (reference sequence). Trimming pared 0 bases from V and 1 base from J, leaving 3 bases between. This chain's CDR3 is CASSYSENTEAFF. The CDR3 DNA reads as TGTGCCAGCAGTTACTCGGAGAACACTGAAGCTTTCTTT.

This sequence joins TRBV18 and TRBJ2-7, with D maybe TRBD2 (6 bases). The length of the CDR3 is 12 residues. V was cut by 1 base and J by 5 bases, with 6 bases left in between. CDR1 and CDR2 (germline): KGHSH, LQKENI. The CDR3 DNA reads TGTGCCAGCTCACCACGGGGGGACGAGCAGTACTTC. Protein: CASSPRGDEQYF.

This sequence joins TRBV4-2 and TRBJ1-2, with 7 bases identical to TRBD1. The V gene's germline CDR1 is LGHNA and CDR2 YNFKEQ. V trimming: 4 bases; J trimming: 8 bases; junction bases outside the gene matches: 7. The CDR3 spans 13 residues. CDR3 amino acids: CASSRDRVGGYTF. The CDR3 DNA is TGTGCCAGCAGCCGAGACAGGGTGGGGGGCTACACCTTC.

The table lists this clone with a few counts. The J gene is TRBJ1-5, the V gene TRBV2, with D uncertain. The CDR3 is made up of 12 amino acids. Looked up from germline, CDR1 is SNHLY and CDR2 is FYNNEI. Trimming left V 4 bases short and J 6 bases short, with 7 bases between. DNA of the CDR3: TGTGCCAGCAGTGCTTTCGGTCAGCCCCAGCATTTT. Protein: CASSAFGQPQHF.

The chain is built from TRBV6-4 and TRBJ2-7; D is possibly TRBD1 (6 bases). V lost 7 bases and J lost 5, with 12 bases in between. From germline, CDR1 is MRHNA and CDR2 SNTAGT. CDR3 length equals 12 residues. The DNA for the CDR3 is TGTGCCAGCACAGGGGAGTCCGACGAGCAGTACTTC. This translates into CASTGESDEQYF.

This clone has just one count. The chain has TRBV2 and TRBJ2-5; 7 nucleotides agree with TRBD2. Germline assignment: CDR1 SNHLY and CDR2 FYNNEI. This CDR3 is built from 15 residues. V dropped 6 bases and J dropped 3; count of bases not matched to a gene: 10. CDR3 nucleotide sequence: TGTGCCAGCAGGGCCCGCCTCGCGGGGGAAGAGACCCAGTACTTC. Translating gives CASRARLAGEETQYF.

In its sample, this clone was seen a few times. V usage is TRBV19 and J usage is TRBJ1-6, with D perhaps TRBD1 (6 bases). The CDR3 loop spans 13 amino acids. Germline assignment: CDR1 LNHDA and CDR2 SQIVND (reference sequence). V was shortened by 9 bases and J by 7 bases, with 13 bases between the two germline ends. CDR3 in amino acids: CASSDRSNSPLHF. As DNA, the CDR3 is TGTGCCAGCAGCGACAGGAGCAATTCACCCCTCCACTTT. The full variable domain, rest sourced from reference TRBV19 and TRBJ1-6, is DGGITQSPKYLFRKEGQNVTLSCEQNLNHDAMYWYRQDPGQGLRLIYYSQIVNDFQKGDIAEGYSVSREKKESFPLTVTSAQKNPTAFYLCASSDRSNSPLHFGNGTRLTVT.